These 20 T cell receptor beta chains originate from one sample sequenced in a study of blood T cells in healthy people across ages. Primed by a sample-barcoded 5' primer and a J-beta primer mix, a second PCR proceeded for roughly 6 to 12 cycles. TCRdb reprocessed the 5' RACE reads with MiXCR, giving one entry per CDR3 protein. The profile shows about a million distinct CDR3 sequences, around 46% of them singletons. The sample taken for sequencing was blood. The origin of the receptors is a man aged 25-45 years in good health.

The genes are TRBV28 and TRBJ1-1; D might be TRBD1 (5 bases). Germline CDR1 MDHEN, CDR2 SYDVKM. This CDR3 has 18 amino acids. With 6 bases removed from V and 3 bases from J, the gap between germline ends came to 26 bases. CDR3 protein: CASSTIRIYGGEDTEAFF. The CDR3 DNA reads TGTGCCAGCAGCACAATCCGAATTTACGGGGGTGAAGACACTGAAGCTTTCTTT.

This clonotype was observed a few times. V usage is TRBV5-1 and J usage is TRBJ1-4, with no clear D. CDR1 is SGHRS, CDR2 YFSETQ, per germline. Trimming took 0 bases from V and 7 from J, leaving 10 bases between them. The CDR3 is 14 amino acids. CDR3 nucleotide sequence: TGCGCCAGCAGCTTGGCCGGGAATGGTGAAAAACTGTTTTTT. Its protein product is CASSLAGNGEKLFF.

V gene TRBV29-1 combines with J gene TRBJ2-1, with 11 nucleotides matching TRBD2. Germline CDR1 and CDR2: SQVTM and ANQGSEA. Germline trimming cut 7 bases from V and 9 bases from J; bases unmatched to any gene: 11. The CDR3 spans 14 residues. CDR3 nucleotide sequence: TGCAGCGATGTCCCTAGCGGGGGGAACGGTGAGCAGTTCTTC. This encodes CSDVPSGGNGEQFF.

The V call is TRBV10-3, the J call TRBJ2-3, with a tentative D call TRBD2 (6 bases). V was shortened by 3 bases and J by 4 bases, with 17 bases between the two germline ends. From germline, CDR1 is ENHRY and CDR2 SYGVKD. The CDR3 covers 16 residues. The CDR3 DNA reads TGTGCCATCAGTGATACCCGAGCGGGCTCCGCAGATACGCAGTATTTT. Its translation: CAISDTRAGSADTQYF.

This clonotype turned up a few times. V is TRBV27 and J is TRBJ1-2; TRBD1 matches at 7 bases. Germline V gene sequence: CDR1 MNHEY, CDR2 SMNVEV (reference sequence). This CDR3 comprises 15 residues. Germline trimming cut 2 bases from V and 6 bases from J; bases unmatched to any gene: 9. CDR3 DNA: TGTGCCAGCAGTTTAATCAGGGGGGACGCGAATGGCTACACCTTC. The encoded protein is CASSLIRGDANGYTF.

In the case of this clonotype: As the CDR3 is not closed by the conserved phenylalanine or tryptophan, this likely results from a read error. The V gene is TRBV6-1, the J gene TRBJ2-6; D could derive from TRBD1 or TRBD2 (7 bases each). The ends were cut back, 6 bases at V and 12 bases at J, with 15 bases in the middle. The CDR3 covers 13 residues. The germline gives CDR1 MNHNS, CDR2 SASEGT. The CDR3 DNA reads TGTGCCAGCAGGGGACTACGACAGGGCGTCCTGACTTTA. This encodes CASRGLRQGVLTL.

V gene TRBV7-2 combines with J gene TRBJ1-1, with D tentatively TRBD1 (6 bases). V was shortened by 0 bases and J by 5 bases, with 13 bases between the two germline ends. Germline V gene data show CDR1 as SGHTA and CDR2 as FQGNSA. The CDR3 sequence is 15 residues long. The CDR3 nucleotides are TGTGCCAGCAGCTTAGCATATGGGCAGGGGACTGAAGCTTTCTTT. Translated: CASSLAYGQGTEAFF. Variable domain in full (rest from reference TRBV7-2 and TRBJ1-1): GAGVSQSPSNKVTEKGKDVELRCDPISGHTALYWYRQSLGQGLEFLIYFQGNSAPDKSGLPSDRFSAERTGGSVSTLTIQRTQQEDSAVYLCASSLAYGQGTEAFFGQGTRLTVV.

The J gene is TRBJ2-7, the V gene TRBV7-2; D is possibly TRBD1 (5 bases). Trimming removed 0 bases at V and 3 bases at J, with 9 bases between. The CDR3 runs to 14 residues. The germline gives CDR1 SGHTA, CDR2 FQGNSA. As DNA, the CDR3 is TGTGCCAGCAGCTTAGCGGCAGGGCACTACGAGCAGTACTTC. The encoded protein is CASSLAAGHYEQYF.

This clonotype was observed a few times. V usage is TRBV5-5 and J usage is TRBJ1-2, with a tentative D call TRBD1 (6 bases). The V gene's germline CDR1 is SGHKS and CDR2 YYEKEE (reference sequence). The ends were cut back, 0 bases at V and 13 bases at J, with 16 bases in the middle. The CDR3 extends over 13 amino acids. This chain's CDR3 is CASSLEWGASGTF. The CDR3 region has the DNA TGTGCCAGCAGCTTGGAGTGGGGGGCCTCCGGCACCTTC.

This rearrangement joins TRBV9 to TRBJ2-4; no clear D gene. With the DNA end fitting TRBJ2-7 better, the J assignment may be wrong. Germline values: CDR1 SGDLS, CDR2 YYNGEE. This CDR3 has 13 residues. Here the CDR3 reads CASSPSVFDEQYF. The CDR3, as DNA: TGTGCCAGCAGCCCCTCCGTCTTCGACGAGCAGTACTTC.

The chain links TRBV20-1 to TRBJ2-7, with D possibly called TRBD1 or TRBD2 (5 bases each). This CDR3 spans 12 amino acids. In germline, CDR1 is DFQATT, CDR2 SNEGSKA (reference sequence). V lost 6 bases and J 1 base, leaving 10 bases between the germline ends. The CDR3 DNA sequence: TGCAGTGCCACTAGACAGTCCTACGAGCAGTACTTC. It yields the protein CSATRQSYEQYF.

The rearrangement joins TRBV20-1 to TRBJ1-2; 8 bases map to TRBD1. CDR1 DFQATT and CDR2 SNEGSKA come from the germline V gene (reference sequence). The CDR3 runs 12 residues. Here the CDR3 reads CRWTGTNYGYTF. The DNA of the CDR3 is TGCAGATGGACAGGGACTAACTATGGCTACACCTTC.

The chain is built from TRBV2 and TRBJ1-1; no clear D. Trimming removed 1 base from V and 10 bases from J, with 16 bases in between. CDR3 length: 14 residues. The germline gives CDR1 SNHLY, CDR2 FYNNEI. Here the CDR3 reads CASSEDWGLAGAFF. The CDR3, as DNA: TGTGCCAGCAGTGAAGACTGGGGTTTAGCCGGAGCTTTCTTT.

This chain connects TRBV12-3 or TRBV12-4 to TRBJ1-4; 8 positions match TRBD1. Trimming cost V 6 bases and J 2 bases; bases outside gene matches: 5. This CDR3 is 15 amino acids long. Here the CDR3 DNA reads TGTGCCAGCAGCCGCAGGACAGGGACTAATGAAAAACTGTTTTTT. As protein: CASSRRTGTNEKLFF.

The chain uses TRBV29-1 and TRBJ1-2; no firm D call. The ends were cut back, 0 bases at V and 8 bases at J, with 10 bases in the middle. This CDR3 comprises 12 residues. Germline CDR1 is SQVTM and CDR2 is ANQGSEA. CDR3 sequence: CSVEDSVRGYTF. The DNA for the CDR3 is TGCAGCGTTGAAGATTCAGTACGCGGCTACACCTTC.

This clonotype has only a few counts. The chain is built from TRBV11-2 and TRBJ2-1, with a weak D call TRBD2 (5 bases). The assigned J gene may be wrong: the sequence end matches TRBJ2-7 better. CDR1 and CDR2 from the germline V gene are SGHAT and FQNNGV. This CDR3 comprises 14 residues. CDR3 DNA: TGTGCCAGCAGCTGGGCGGGCACCTACAATGAGCAGTACTTC. Translating it yields CASSWAGTYNEQYF.

The rearrangement uses TRBV13 and TRBJ1-4, with a weak D call TRBD1 (6 bases). Germline CDR1 reads PRHDT; CDR2 reads FYEKMQ (reference sequence). V lost 5 bases and J lost 4, with 14 bases in between. CDR3 length: 15 amino acids. CDR3 sequence (DNA): TGTGCCAGCAGCCAAGCACAGGGAATTAATGAAAAACTGTTTTTT. Translating it yields CASSQAQGINEKLFF.

This clonotype turned up a few times. This chain connects TRBV4-3 to TRBJ2-5; TRBD2 agrees at 11 bases. The CDR3 spans 17 residues. Germline trimming cut 0 bases from V and 4 bases from J; bases unmatched to any gene: 7. Germline-derived CDR1 and CDR2 are LGHNA and YSLEER. CDR3: CASSQDYTSGGPETQYF. As DNA, the CDR3 is TGCGCCAGCAGCCAAGATTACACTAGCGGGGGCCCAGAGACCCAGTACTTC.

V gene TRBV6-6 combines with J gene TRBJ2-3; no clear D. V was trimmed by 8 bases and J by 5 bases, leaving 14 bases between them. From germline, CDR1 is MNHNY and CDR2 SVGAGI (reference sequence). This CDR3 is built from 13 residues. The CDR3 DNA follows: TGTGCCAGCGTTCCAACGGGCGTAGATACGCAGTATTTT. Protein: CASVPTGVDTQYF.

V is TRBV5-1 and J is TRBJ2-4; 7 nucleotides align to TRBD1. Looked up from germline, CDR1 is SGHRS and CDR2 is YFSETQ. V trimming: 2 bases; J trimming: 0 bases; junction bases outside the gene matches: 8. The CDR3 spans 17 residues. CDR3 sequence: CASSLGDSLIAKNIQYF. The CDR3 nucleotides read TGCGCCAGCAGCTTAGGGGACAGTCTAATAGCCAAAAACATTCAGTACTTC. The whole variable domain, remainder taken from reference TRBV5-1 and TRBJ2-4, is KAGVTQTPRYLIKTRGQQVTLSCSPISGHRSVSWYQQTPGQGLQFLFEYFSETQRNKGNFPGRFSGRQFSNSRSEMNVSTLELGDSALYLCASSLGDSLIAKNIQYFGAGTRLSVL.